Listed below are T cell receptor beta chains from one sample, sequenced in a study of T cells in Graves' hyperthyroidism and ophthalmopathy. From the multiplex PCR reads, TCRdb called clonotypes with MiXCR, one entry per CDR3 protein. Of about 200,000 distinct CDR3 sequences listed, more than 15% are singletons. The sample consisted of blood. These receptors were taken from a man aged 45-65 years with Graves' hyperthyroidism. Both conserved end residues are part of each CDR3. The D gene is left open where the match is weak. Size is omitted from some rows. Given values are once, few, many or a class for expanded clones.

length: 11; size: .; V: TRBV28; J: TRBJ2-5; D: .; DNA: TGTGCCAGCACTTTGGGGGAGACCCAGTACTTC; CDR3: CASTLGETQYF
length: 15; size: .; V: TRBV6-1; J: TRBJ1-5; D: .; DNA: TGTGCCAGCAGACCTCCTCAGGGGTACAATCAGCCCCAGCATTTT; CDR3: CASRPPQGYNQPQHF
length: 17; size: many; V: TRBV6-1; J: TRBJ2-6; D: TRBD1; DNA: TGTGCCAGCAGTGAAGGACAGGGGTACTCTGGGGCCAACGTCCTGACTTTC; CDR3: CASSEGQGYSGANVLTF
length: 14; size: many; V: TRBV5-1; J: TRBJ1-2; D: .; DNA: TGCGCCAGCAGCCCCGCCCAGGGCATCTATGGCTACACCTTC; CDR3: CASSPAQGIYGYTF
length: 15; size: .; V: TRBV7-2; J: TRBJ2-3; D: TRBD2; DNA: TGTGCCAGCAGCTTATTACGGGAGGGCCCAGATACGCAGTATTTT; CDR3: CASSLLREGPDTQYF
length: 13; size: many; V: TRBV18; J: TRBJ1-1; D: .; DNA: TGTGCCAGCACCCGTACGATGAACACTGAAGCTTTCTTT; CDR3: CASTRTMNTEAFF
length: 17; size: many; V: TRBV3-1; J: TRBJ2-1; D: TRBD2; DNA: TGTGCCAGCAGCGCCCAGTGGACTAGCGGCTCATACAATGAGCAGTTCTTC; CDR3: CASSAQWTSGSYNEQFF
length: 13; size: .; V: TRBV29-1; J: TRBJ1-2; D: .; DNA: TGCAGCGTTGAAGTTTCCAGCTACTATGGCTACACCTTC; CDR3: CSVEVSSYYGYTF
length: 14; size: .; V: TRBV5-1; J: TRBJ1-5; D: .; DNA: TGCGCCAGCAGCTTGGATGATAGATTCCAGCCCCAGCATTTT; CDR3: CASSLDDRFQPQHF
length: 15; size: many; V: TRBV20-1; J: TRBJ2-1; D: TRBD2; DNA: TGCAGTGCTAGAGATTTAACTAGCGGCTACAATGAGCAGTTCTTC; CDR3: CSARDLTSGYNEQFF
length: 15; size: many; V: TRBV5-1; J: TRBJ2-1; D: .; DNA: TGCGCCAGCAGCTTGTTGGACAGCTCCTACAATGAGCAGTTCTTC; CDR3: CASSLLDSSYNEQFF
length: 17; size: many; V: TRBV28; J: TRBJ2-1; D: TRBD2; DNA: TGTGCCAGCGGCACCAACCCCGGGACTAGCGGGAAGTATGAGCAGTTCTTC; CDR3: CASGTNPGTSGKYEQFF
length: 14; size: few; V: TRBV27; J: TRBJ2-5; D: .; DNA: TGTGCCAGCACCCCGACCTTTGGTCAAGAGACCCAGTACTTC; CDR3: CASTPTFGQETQYF
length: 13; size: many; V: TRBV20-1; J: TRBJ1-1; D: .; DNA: TGCAGTGCTAGGGGGGGCGGAGACACTGAAGCTTTCTTT; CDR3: CSARGGGDTEAFF
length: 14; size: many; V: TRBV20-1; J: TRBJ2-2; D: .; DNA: TGCAGTGCTGCCCAGCAAGCGAACACCGGGGAGCTGTTTTTT; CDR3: CSAAQQANTGELFF
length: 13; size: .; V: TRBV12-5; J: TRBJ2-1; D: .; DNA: TGTGCTAGTGGTTTGGCACGACACAATGAGCAGTTCTTC; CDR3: CASGLARHNEQFF
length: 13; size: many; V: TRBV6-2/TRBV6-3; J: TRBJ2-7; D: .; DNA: TGTGCCAGCAGCGACCCAGGAGTCTACGAGCAGTACTTC; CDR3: CASSDPGVYEQYF
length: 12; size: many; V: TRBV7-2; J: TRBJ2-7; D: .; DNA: TGTGCCAGCAGCTTCCTAACGCGGGAGCAGTACTTC; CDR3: CASSFLTREQYF
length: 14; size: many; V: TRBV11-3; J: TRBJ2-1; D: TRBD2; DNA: TGTGCCAGCAGCCCGATAAGCGGGAGGAATGAGCAGTTCTTC; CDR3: CASSPISGRNEQFF
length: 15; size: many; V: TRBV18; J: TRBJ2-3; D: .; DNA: TGTGCCAGCTCACCGACAACCACCCCAACAGATACGCAGTATTTT; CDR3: CASSPTTTPTDTQYF
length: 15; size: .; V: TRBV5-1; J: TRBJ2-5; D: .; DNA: TGCGCCAGCAGTGACGGGGGCGCCGGGAAAGAGACCCAGTACTTC; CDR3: CASSDGGAGKETQYF
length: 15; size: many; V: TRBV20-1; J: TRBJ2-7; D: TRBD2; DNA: TGCAGTGCAAGGACTAGCGGGCCGACTTCCTACGAGCAGTACTTC; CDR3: CSARTSGPTSYEQYF
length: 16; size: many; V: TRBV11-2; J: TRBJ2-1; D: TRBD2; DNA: TGTGCCAGCAGCCGGACTAGCGGGAACTTTTACAATGAGCAGTTCTTC; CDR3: CASSRTSGNFYNEQFF
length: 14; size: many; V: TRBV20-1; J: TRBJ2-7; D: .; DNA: TGCAGTGCTAGGCCCCCGGGCGGATACTACGAGCAGTACTTC; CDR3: CSARPPGGYYEQYF
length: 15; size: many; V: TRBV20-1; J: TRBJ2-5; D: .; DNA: TGCAGTGCTAGTGTCCCACAGGGTACGAGAGAGACCCAGTACTTC; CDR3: CSASVPQGTRETQYF